The rows below give T cell receptor beta chains drawn from one sample of a study of OX40 agonist ivuxolimab in advanced cancers. Clones were read by immunoSEQ multiplex PCR, and TCRdb kept only the in-frame ones, dropping some. The sample holds some 35,000 clones; around 80% are singletons and the top ten take roughly a fifth. The source was CD4+ or CD8+ T cells sorted from blood, collected in a trial of the OX40 agonist ivuxolimab. The source is an adult with an advanced solid tumor such as melanoma, head and neck, liver or kidney cancer. Both conserved end residues are part of each CDR3. The D gene is left open where the match is weak. Not all rows give a size; the values are once, few, many and, for expanded clones, a class.

TRBV2,TRBD2,once,TRBJ2-5,CASSGTRMVETQYF,TGTGCCAGCAGTGGGACTAGAATGGTGGAGACCCAGTACTTC
TRBV7-9,.,.,TRBJ2-3,CASSQWGSTDTQYF,TGTGCCAGCAGCCAATGGGGGAGCACAGATACGCAGTATTTT
TRBV7-2,.,.,TRBJ1-5,CASSPFTGGPQHF,TGTGCCAGCAGCCCCTTCACCGGGGGTCCCCAGCATTTT
TRBV6-5,TRBD1,few,TRBJ1-6,CASSYSGQGGSPLHF,TGTGCCAGCAGTTACTCCGGACAGGGGGGTTCACCCCTCCACTTT
TRBV11-2,.,.,TRBJ2-3,CASSPLGGADTQYF,TGTGCCAGCAGCCCCCTTGGGGGAGCAGATACGCAGTATTTT
TRBV19,.,.,TRBJ2-2,CASSIREWSGTGELFF,TGTGCCAGTAGTATCAGGGAGTGGTCGGGCACCGGGGAGCTGTTTTTT
TRBV7-2,.,.,TRBJ2-4,CASSLVGGAGGAKNIQYF,TGTGCCAGCAGCTTAGTTGGAGGGGCGGGTGGTGCCAAAAACATTCAGTACTTC
TRBV4-3,.,.,TRBJ1-4,CASSQDRVLNEKLFF,TGCGCCAGCAGCCAAGACCGGGTCCTTAATGAAAAACTGTTTTTT
TRBV27,.,.,TRBJ2-1,CASSYHPVREQFF,TGTGCCAGCAGTTACCACCCTGTCAGGGAGCAGTTCTTC
TRBV10-3,TRBD1,.,TRBJ2-1,CAISESRQGIAEQFF,TGTGCCATCAGTGAGTCGAGACAGGGAATAGCTGAGCAGTTCTTC
TRBV18,.,few,TRBJ1-1,CASSPSGGNTEAFF,TGTGCCAGCTCACCATCGGGAGGGAACACTGAAGCTTTCTTT
TRBV7-2,TRBD2,.,TRBJ2-3,CASSLRAGAEDTQYF,TGTGCCAGCAGCTTGCGAGCGGGGGCGGAAGATACGCAGTATTTT
TRBV10-3,.,medium-sized,TRBJ2-7,CAISESQTESYEQYF,TGTGCCATCAGTGAGTCGCAGACTGAATCCTACGAGCAGTACTTC
TRBV7-2,TRBD2,.,TRBJ2-7,CASSLPSPGLGGQYF,TGTGCCAGCAGCTTACCGTCCCCCGGACTAGGAGGGCAGTACTTC
TRBV5-4,.,.,TRBJ1-2,CASSPPQGYYGYTF,TGTGCCAGCAGCCCCCCCCAGGGTTACTATGGCTACACCTTC
TRBV19,TRBD1,.,TRBJ1-1,CASSILPGQGAFF,TGTGCCAGTAGTATACTGCCGGGACAGGGTGCTTTCTTT
TRBV11-3,TRBD1,.,TRBJ2-1,CASSSGTGYNEQFF,TGTGCCAGCAGCTCCGGGACAGGCTACAATGAGCAGTTCTTC
TRBV13,.,.,TRBJ1-6,CASSLRQASPRSPLHF,TGTGCCAGCAGCTTACGGCAGGCCTCACCCCGTTCACCCCTCCACTTT
TRBV9,.,.,TRBJ2-6,CASSLSSGANVLTF,TGTGCCAGCAGCCTGAGCTCTGGGGCCAACGTCCTGACTTTC
TRBV9,TRBD2,.,TRBJ2-5,CASSVGPGGAGETQYF,TGTGCCAGCAGCGTGGGACCGGGGGGGGCCGGAGAGACCCAGTACTTC
TRBV7-2,.,.,TRBJ1-5,CASSRNRQGNQPQHF,TGTGCCAGCAGCCGAAACAGACAGGGCAATCAGCCCCAGCATTTT
TRBV5-6,.,.,TRBJ1-4,CASSFGSDEKLFF,TGTGCCAGCAGCTTCGGTTCGGATGAAAAACTGTTTTTT
TRBV5-1,.,.,TRBJ1-2,CATRLGEEGHGYTF,TGCGCCACCCGGTTGGGTGAGGAGGGGCATGGCTACACCTTC
TRBV5-1,.,.,TRBJ2-5,CASSSPRLGETQYF,TGCGCCAGCAGCTCCCCGCGACTTGGAGAGACCCAGTACTTC
TRBV19,TRBD1,.,TRBJ2-5,CASLGQGASETQYF,TGTGCCAGTCTCGGACAGGGGGCATCGGAGACCCAGTACTTC
TRBV4-3,.,few,TRBJ1-6,CASSQETGSPLHF,TGCGCCAGCAGCCAAGAAACAGGCTCACCCCTCCACTTT
TRBV28,.,.,TRBJ2-7,CASSSSRGVYEQYF,TGTGCCAGCAGTTCGTCCAGGGGGGTCTACGAGCAGTACTTC
TRBV5-1,TRBD2,once,TRBJ2-5,CASSPGLAGGGGQETQYF,TGCGCCAGCAGCCCCGGACTAGCGGGAGGGGGGGGCCAAGAGACCCAGTACTTC
TRBV7-9,TRBD2,.,TRBJ2-1,CASSRTSGDYNEQFF,TGTGCCAGCAGCCGAACTAGCGGGGATTACAATGAGCAGTTCTTC
TRBV27,.,.,TRBJ1-5,CANPTNDKYNQPQHF,TGTGCCAATCCGACGAATGACAAGTACAATCAGCCCCAGCATTTT
TRBV21-1,.,.,TRBJ2-7,CASSKTGTGTYEQYF,TGTGCCAGCAGCAAAACCGGGACAGGAACCTACGAGCAGTACTTC
TRBV7-3,.,.,TRBJ1-1,CASSLMGGNTEAFF,TGTGCCAGCAGCTTAATGGGGGGGAACACTGAAGCTTTCTTT
TRBV18,.,.,TRBJ2-3,CASSPSSGTRTAGSLNTQYF,TGTGCCAGCTCACCCTCGTCCGGGACAAGAACGGCCGGGTCCCTAAATACGCAGTATTTT
TRBV7-3,TRBD1,.,TRBJ2-2,CASKTGGANTGELFF,TGTGCCAGCAAAACAGGGGGCGCGAACACCGGGGAGCTGTTTTTT